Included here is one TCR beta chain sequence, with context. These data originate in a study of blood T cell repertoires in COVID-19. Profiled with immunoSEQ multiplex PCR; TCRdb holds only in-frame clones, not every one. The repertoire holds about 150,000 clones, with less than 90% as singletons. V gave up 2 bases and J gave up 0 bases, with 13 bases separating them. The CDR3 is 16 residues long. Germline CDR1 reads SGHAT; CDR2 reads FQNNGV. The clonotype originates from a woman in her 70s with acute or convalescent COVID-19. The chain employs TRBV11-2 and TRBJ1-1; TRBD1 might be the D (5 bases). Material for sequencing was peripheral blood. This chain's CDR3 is CASSLYGASVNTEAFF. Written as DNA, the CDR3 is TGTGCCAGCAGCTTATATGGGGCAAGTGTGAACACTGAAGCTTTCTTT.